Listed below are T cell receptor beta chains from one sample, sequenced in a study of OX40 agonist ivuxolimab in advanced cancers. Clones were read by immunoSEQ multiplex PCR, and TCRdb kept only the in-frame ones, dropping some. The sample carries over 15,000 clones, around 80% recorded once. Sequenced here: CD4+ or CD8+ T cells sorted from blood, sampled in a trial of the OX40 agonist ivuxolimab. The receptors were gathered from an adult with an advanced solid tumor such as melanoma, head and neck, liver or kidney cancer. Each CDR3 is given with its conserved first and last residue. The order of the fields is clone size, D gene, V gene, J gene, CDR3 DNA, CDR3 protein. A D gene is named only where the DNA matches it firmly. A clone size is listed for some rows: how often the clone was seen (once, few, many), or a class if it is expanded.

clone size: medium-sized
D gene: TRBD2
V gene: TRBV7-7
J gene: TRBJ2-5
CDR3 DNA: TGTGCCAGCGGGACTAGCGGGGTAGAGACCCAGTACTTC
CDR3 protein: CASGTSGVETQYF

clone size: -
D gene: TRBD1
V gene: TRBV5-1
J gene: TRBJ2-5
CDR3 DNA: TGCGCCAGCAGCTTGTGGGGACAGGGAGGAGAGACCCAGTACTTC
CDR3 protein: CASSLWGQGGETQYF

clone size: -
D gene: TRBD1
V gene: TRBV7-9
J gene: TRBJ2-7
CDR3 DNA: TGTGCCAGCAGCGAAGGGACAGCCTGGTACGAGCAGTACTTC
CDR3 protein: CASSEGTAWYEQYF

clone size: -
D gene: TRBD1
V gene: TRBV7-9
J gene: TRBJ1-3
CDR3 DNA: TGTGCCAGCAGCCCTACCCCAGGGGGTTCCGGAAACACCATATATTTT
CDR3 protein: CASSPTPGGSGNTIYF

clone size: -
D gene: -
V gene: TRBV18
J gene: TRBJ1-6
CDR3 DNA: TGTGCCAGCTCACCACCCGTAGTCTCCGGGGATTCACCCCTCCACTTT
CDR3 protein: CASSPPVVSGDSPLHF

clone size: -
D gene: -
V gene: TRBV11-3
J gene: TRBJ1-5
CDR3 DNA: TGTGCCAGCAGGCCCCCCGGACAGTTTAGCAATCAGCCCCAGCATTTT
CDR3 protein: CASRPPGQFSNQPQHF

clone size: -
D gene: -
V gene: TRBV5-6
J gene: TRBJ2-7
CDR3 DNA: TGTGCCAGCAGCTTGAGAAATATCGCCTACGAGCAGTACTTC
CDR3 protein: CASSLRNIAYEQYF

clone size: -
D gene: -
V gene: TRBV4-1
J gene: TRBJ2-7
CDR3 DNA: TGCGCCAGCAGCCAAGATATAGGGGAAATGCTCTCCTACGAGCAGTACTTC
CDR3 protein: CASSQDIGEMLSYEQYF

clone size: -
D gene: TRBD1
V gene: TRBV7-9
J gene: TRBJ2-7
CDR3 DNA: TGTGCCAGCAGCTTAGCCCGGACAGGGGGCTCCGAGCAGTACTTC
CDR3 protein: CASSLARTGGSEQYF

clone size: -
D gene: TRBD2
V gene: TRBV2
J gene: TRBJ2-1
CDR3 DNA: TGTGCCATCAGGCGTGGGACGGGAGGGGGCAATGAGCAGTTCTTC
CDR3 protein: CAIRRGTGGGNEQFF

clone size: -
D gene: -
V gene: TRBV7-8
J gene: TRBJ2-7
CDR3 DNA: TGTGCCAGCAGCTTAGATTTGGGGGAACTTTACGAGCAGTACTTC
CDR3 protein: CASSLDLGELYEQYF

clone size: -
D gene: -
V gene: TRBV9
J gene: TRBJ2-7
CDR3 DNA: TGTGCCAGCAGCTTCGGGACTCCCGCCTACGAGCAGTACTTC
CDR3 protein: CASSFGTPAYEQYF

clone size: -
D gene: -
V gene: TRBV2
J gene: TRBJ2-7
CDR3 DNA: TGTGCCAGCAGGGTGACAGGAGGGAGGTACGAGCAGTACTTC
CDR3 protein: CASRVTGGRYEQYF

clone size: -
D gene: -
V gene: TRBV27
J gene: TRBJ2-2
CDR3 DNA: TGTGCCAGCAGTTTGAACACCGGGGAGCTGTTTTTT
CDR3 protein: CASSLNTGELFF

clone size: -
D gene: TRBD1
V gene: TRBV6-1
J gene: TRBJ1-4
CDR3 DNA: TGTGCCAGCAGTGAAGCCCGGGACAGAGAAAACCCAACTAATGAAAAACTGTTTTTT
CDR3 protein: CASSEARDRENPTNEKLFF

clone size: -
D gene: -
V gene: TRBV27
J gene: TRBJ1-5
CDR3 DNA: TGTGCCAGCAGTTTTGGGGCTTGGGGGCCCCAGCATTTT
CDR3 protein: CASSFGAWGPQHF

clone size: -
D gene: TRBD1
V gene: TRBV11-2
J gene: TRBJ2-1
CDR3 DNA: TGTGCCAGCAGCATAGGACAGGGGCCCTACAATGAGCAGTTCTTC
CDR3 protein: CASSIGQGPYNEQFF

clone size: -
D gene: -
V gene: TRBV9
J gene: TRBJ2-3
CDR3 DNA: TGTGCCAGCAGCGTAGGATCAGATACGCAGTATTTT
CDR3 protein: CASSVGSDTQYF

clone size: once
D gene: -
V gene: TRBV10-2
J gene: TRBJ2-2
CDR3 DNA: TGCGCCAGCAGTGAGTCCCCCTTTCATAACACCGGGGAGCTGTTTTTT
CDR3 protein: CASSESPFHNTGELFF

clone size: few
D gene: TRBD2
V gene: TRBV19
J gene: TRBJ2-7
CDR3 DNA: TGTGCCAGTAGTACTAGCGGGAGTCGCGAGCAGTACTTC
CDR3 protein: CASSTSGSREQYF

clone size: -
D gene: TRBD2
V gene: TRBV5-1
J gene: TRBJ2-1
CDR3 DNA: TGCGCCAGCAGCTGGGGACTAGCGGGGGGGCCCTACAATGAGCAGTTCTTC
CDR3 protein: CASSWGLAGGPYNEQFF

clone size: -
D gene: -
V gene: TRBV9
J gene: TRBJ2-5
CDR3 DNA: TGTGCCAGCAGCGACTTTGGAGAGACCCAGTACTTC
CDR3 protein: CASSDFGETQYF

clone size: -
D gene: TRBD2
V gene: TRBV6-1
J gene: TRBJ2-7
CDR3 DNA: TGTGCCAGCAGTGAAAAAAATAGCGGGGGTCGTTACGAGCAGTACTTC
CDR3 protein: CASSEKNSGGRYEQYF

clone size: -
D gene: -
V gene: TRBV6-1
J gene: TRBJ1-5
CDR3 DNA: TGTGCCAGCAGCCGGGCCCAATATAGCAATCAGCCCCAGCATTTT
CDR3 protein: CASSRAQYSNQPQHF

clone size: -
D gene: TRBD1
V gene: TRBV27
J gene: TRBJ2-3
CDR3 DNA: TGTGCCAGCAGTTTACAGGACAGGGGGAAAGATACGCAGTATTTT
CDR3 protein: CASSLQDRGKDTQYF

clone size: -
D gene: TRBD2
V gene: TRBV7-6
J gene: TRBJ2-1
CDR3 DNA: TGTGCCAGCAGCTCCATACCGGGACTAGACACCAGTTCCTACAATGAGCAGTTCTTC
CDR3 protein: CASSSIPGLDTSSYNEQFF

clone size: medium-sized
D gene: -
V gene: TRBV4-1
J gene: TRBJ1-1
CDR3 DNA: TGCGCCAGCAGATTGAACACTGAAGCTTTCTTT
CDR3 protein: CASRLNTEAFF